This T cell receptor beta chain was documented in a study of molecular identifiers for immune sequencing clone quantification. Study information: Four of five splits of RNA from about 20,000 or 100,000 naive CD8 cells were sequenced in replicates.

TCRdb reprocessed the PCR reads via MiXCR and lists one record per CDR3 protein. This table has approximately 320,000 distinct CDR3 sequences, roughly a quarter appearing once. Each library that profiled naive CD8 cells came from roughly 20,000 to 1,000,000 sorted cells with 10%, 30% or 50% RNA. Naive CD8 T cell sorting was performed on the CD8+CD4-CCR7+CD45RA+ phenotype. A single count supports this clonotype. Its antigen is not known. Trimming took 8 bases from V and 0 from J, leaving 20 bases between them. CDR3 length equals 16 residues. Points from the study as a whole: Clones that had above 20 RNA copies took up over 97% of effector molecules but under 1% in naive cells.

The sequenced material came from naive CD8+ T cells from blood, with Jurkat cell RNA spiked in. Indicated subset: FACS-sorted CD8+CD4-CCR7+CD45RA+ naive T cells. The chain couples TRBV5-3 to TRBJ2-5; TRBD1 is a possible D gene (6 bases). TRBV5-3 belongs to the ORF category, with a function that is uncertain. This TCR derives from a human donor in good health. Some libraries in this study had Jurkat cell RNA spiked in. This chain's CDR3 is CASGFRPDRDQETQYF. CDR3 coding DNA: TGTGCCAGCGGCTTCAGACCGGACAGAGACCAAGAGACCCAGTACTTC.